This T cell receptor beta chain emerged from a study of siplizumab effects on memory and regulatory T cells. General observations from the study: For siplizumab cultures, the suppressive function of their proliferating Tregs was not confirmed.

Comments on this clone: Antigen unknown.

Sequencing used immunoSEQ multiplex PCR; TCRdb keeps in-frame clones, though not all of them. The profile shows more than 95,000 clones, more than 85% of them singletons. The germline gives CDR1 SGHNT, CDR2 YENEEA. Germline trimming cut 4 bases from V and 3 bases from J; bases unmatched to any gene: 14. The CDR3 runs 17 residues. The sample comprised Tregs sorted from blood. The chain joins TRBV11-3 to TRBJ1-1; the match to TRBD1 covers 7 bases. This clonotype originated in a human donor in good health. The CDR3 spells CASSSQRTGGLDTEAFF. The DNA of the CDR3 is TGTGCCAGCAGCTCCCAAAGGACAGGTGGATTAGACACTGAAGCTTTCTTT.